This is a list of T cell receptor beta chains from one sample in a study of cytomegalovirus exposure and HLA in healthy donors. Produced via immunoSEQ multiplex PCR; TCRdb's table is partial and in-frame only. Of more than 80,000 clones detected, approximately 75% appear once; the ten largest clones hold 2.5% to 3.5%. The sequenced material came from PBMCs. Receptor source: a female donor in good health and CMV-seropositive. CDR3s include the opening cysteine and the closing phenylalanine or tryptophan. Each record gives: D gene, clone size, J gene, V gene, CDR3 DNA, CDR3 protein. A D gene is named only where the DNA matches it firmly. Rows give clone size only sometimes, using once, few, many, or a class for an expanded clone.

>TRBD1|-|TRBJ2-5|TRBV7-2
TGTGCCAGCAGTTGGAAGACAGGGGTCCAAGAGACCCAGTACTTC
CASSWKTGVQETQYF
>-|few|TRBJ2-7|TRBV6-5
TGTGCCAGCGGGATTAGCGGGACAGTAGGCTACGAGCAGTACTTC
CASGISGTVGYEQYF
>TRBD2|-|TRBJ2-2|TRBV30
TGTGCCTGGAGTGTAGGACTAGCGGGAGACACCGGGGAGCTGTTTTTT
CAWSVGLAGDTGELFF
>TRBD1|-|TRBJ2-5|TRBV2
TGTGCCAGCAGTGAAGACAGGGGCTACAAGACCCAGTACTTC
CASSEDRGYKTQYF
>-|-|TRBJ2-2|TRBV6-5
TGTGCCAGCAGGCACAGGGGGGGGAACACCGGGGAGCTGTTTTTT
CASRHRGGNTGELFF
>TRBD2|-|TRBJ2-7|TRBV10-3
TGTGCCACCCATAGCGGGAGAGGGAACGAGCAGTACTTC
CATHSGRGNEQYF
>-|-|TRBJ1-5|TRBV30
TGTGCCTGGAGTGGGCGGGATCGCGATCAGCCCCAGCATTTT
CAWSGRDRDQPQHF
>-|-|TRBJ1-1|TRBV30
TGTGCCTTCTGCGTACACGGGGGAGGCACTGAAGCTTTCTTT
CAFCVHGGGTEAFF
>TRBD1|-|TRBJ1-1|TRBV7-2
TGTGCCAGCAGCTTAGGACAGGGCACTGAAGCTTTCTTT
CASSLGQGTEAFF
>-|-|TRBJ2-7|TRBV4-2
TGTGCCAGCAGCCAAGAATTTGAGGGGGCCTACGAGCAGTACTTC
CASSQEFEGAYEQYF
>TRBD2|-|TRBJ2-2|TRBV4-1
TGCGCCAGCAGTAGACGGGGGGGGAGCGGCGGGGAGCTGTTTTTT
CASSRRGGSGGELFF
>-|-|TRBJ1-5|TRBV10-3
TGTGCCATCAGTGGAGAAGGGGGCAATCAGCCCCAGCATTTT
CAISGEGGNQPQHF
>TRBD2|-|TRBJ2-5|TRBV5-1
TGCGCCAGCAGCCCGAACCGCTACGGAGCGGGGGGGCAGGGGGAGACCCAGTACTTC
CASSPNRYGAGGQGETQYF
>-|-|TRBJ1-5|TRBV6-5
TGTGCCAGCAGCCGAGACAGGTCGAGCAATCAGCCCCAGCATTTT
CASSRDRSSNQPQHF
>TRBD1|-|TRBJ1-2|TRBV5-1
TGCGCCAGCAGCTCCGCCGCGGGGGTCCGGACAGGGGGCGATGGCTACACCTTC
CASSSAAGVRTGGDGYTF
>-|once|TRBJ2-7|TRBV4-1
TGCGCCAGCAGCCACGCGGGGACCTCCGAGCAGTACTTC
CASSHAGTSEQYF
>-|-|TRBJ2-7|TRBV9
TGTGCCAGCAGCGTAGCTGAGTCAAGCGAGCAGTACTTC
CASSVAESSEQYF
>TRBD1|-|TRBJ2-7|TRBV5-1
TGCGCCAGCAGCTTGGGACAGGGACAGTACTTC
CASSLGQGQYF
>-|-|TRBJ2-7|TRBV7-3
TGTGCCAGCAGCTTAACCCCGGTCCACGAGCAGTACTTC
CASSLTPVHEQYF
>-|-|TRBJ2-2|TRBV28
TGTGCCAGCTACCGGAGGGGGGGGGCCGGGGAGCTGTTTTTT
CASYRRGGAGELFF
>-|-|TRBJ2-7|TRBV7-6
TGTGCCAGCAGTTTTAGAGGGGGCGGGGGGCTTGGAGAGCAGTACTTC
CASSFRGGGGLGEQYF
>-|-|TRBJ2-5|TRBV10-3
TGTGCCATCAGTGGAGGGTACCAAGAGACCCAGTACTTC
CAISGGYQETQYF
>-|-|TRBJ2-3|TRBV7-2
TGTGCCAGCAGCTGGGGACTGACAGATACGCAGTATTTT
CASSWGLTDTQYF
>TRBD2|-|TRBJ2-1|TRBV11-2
TGTGCCAGCAGCTTTGGACTAGCGGGGGAGGAGCAGTTCTTC
CASSFGLAGEEQFF
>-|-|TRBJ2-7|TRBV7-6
TGTGCCAGCAGCTTAGAACAGGGACCCTACGAGCAGTACTTC
CASSLEQGPYEQYF
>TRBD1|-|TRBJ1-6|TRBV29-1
TGCAGCGCCTCACAGGGGAATTCACCCCTCCACTTT
CSASQGNSPLHF
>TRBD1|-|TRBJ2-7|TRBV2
TGTGCCAGCGGCAAGGGACAGGGGCTCTACGAGCAGTACTTC
CASGKGQGLYEQYF
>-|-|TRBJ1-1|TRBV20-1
TGCAGTGCTAGCTCGCGGGAAGAAGCTTTCTTT
CSASSREEAFF
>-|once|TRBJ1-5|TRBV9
TGTGCCAGCAGCGTAGAAGATGAGTTGGGCAATCAGCCCCAGCATTTT
CASSVEDELGNQPQHF
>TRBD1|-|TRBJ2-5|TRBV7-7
TGTGCTAGCAGCTTAAACAGGGGGCGTTCGGAGACCCAGTACTTC
CASSLNRGRSETQYF
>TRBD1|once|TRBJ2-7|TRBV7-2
TGTGCCAGCAGTTTCACAGGGGTCCACGAGCAGTACTTC
CASSFTGVHEQYF
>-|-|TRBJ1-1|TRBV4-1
TGCGCCAGCAGCCAAGATGACAGAAGGAACACTGAAGCTTTCTTT
CASSQDDRRNTEAFF
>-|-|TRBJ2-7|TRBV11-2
TGTGCCAGCAGCCGGACAACTCGGTCCTACGAGCAGTACTTC
CASSRTTRSYEQYF
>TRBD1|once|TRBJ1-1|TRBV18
TGTGCCAGCTCACGGGACAGCCCTGAAGCTTTCTTT
CASSRDSPEAFF
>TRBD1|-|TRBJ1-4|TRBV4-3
TGCGCCAGCAGCCAAGATCTCGGGACAGGGAGTGAAAAACTGTTTTTT
CASSQDLGTGSEKLFF
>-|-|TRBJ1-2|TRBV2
TGTGCCAGCAGGCCTATTCAGGGGAACTATGGCTACACCTTC
CASRPIQGNYGYTF
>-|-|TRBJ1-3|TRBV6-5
TGTGCCAGCAGTTACTCGCGGGGCGGCTCTGGAAACACCATATATTTT
CASSYSRGGSGNTIYF
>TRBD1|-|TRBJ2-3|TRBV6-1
TGTGCCAGCAGATCTGGGACAGCTAGCACAGATACGCAGTATTTT
CASRSGTASTDTQYF
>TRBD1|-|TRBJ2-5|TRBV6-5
TGTGCCAGCAGTTACTCGACCGGGACAGGGGGGAAGACCCAGTACTTC
CASSYSTGTGGKTQYF
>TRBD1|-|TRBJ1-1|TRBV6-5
TGTGCCAGCAGTTTCCGCAGGGGGAGCAACACTGAAGCTTTCTTT
CASSFRRGSNTEAFF
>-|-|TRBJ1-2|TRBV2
TGTGCCAGCAGTGAGGTACAGGCGAACTATGGCTACACCTTC
CASSEVQANYGYTF
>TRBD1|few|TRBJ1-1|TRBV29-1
TGCAGCGCTGGACAGGGGGTGAAGACTGAAGCTTTCTTT
CSAGQGVKTEAFF
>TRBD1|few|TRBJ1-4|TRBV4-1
TGCGCCAGCAGCCAAGCGGGACAGGGCGGGGAAAAACTGTTTTTT
CASSQAGQGGEKLFF
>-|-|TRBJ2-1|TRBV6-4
TGTGCCAGCAGCGAGGGACTCGACTACAATGAGCAGTTCTTC
CASSEGLDYNEQFF
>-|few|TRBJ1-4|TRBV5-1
TGCGCCAGCAGCGCAAGGACAGCACCTAATGAAAAACTGTTTTTT
CASSARTAPNEKLFF
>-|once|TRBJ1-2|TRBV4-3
TGCGCCAGCAGCCAAGATCCGGGAACCCATGGCTACACCTTC
CASSQDPGTHGYTF
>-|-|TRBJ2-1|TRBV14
TGTGCCAGCAGCCGTGATAGCGCACGCAATGAGCAGTTCTTC
CASSRDSARNEQFF
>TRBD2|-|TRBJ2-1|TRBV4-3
TGCGCCAGCAGCCAAGAGCGGGGGGTGCTCTACAATGAGCAGTTCTTC
CASSQERGVLYNEQFF
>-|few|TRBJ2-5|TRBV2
TGTGCCAGCAGTGAACATCACGCTAGCTTGAAAGAGACCCAGTACTTC
CASSEHHASLKETQYF
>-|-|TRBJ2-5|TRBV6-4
TGTGCCAGCAGTGCATTCACGTCGGGCGGGAACAGGACCGGGGAGACCCAGTACTTC
CASSAFTSGGNRTGETQYF
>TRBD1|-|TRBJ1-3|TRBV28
TGTGCCAGCAGTTTGACAGGGTCTGGAAACACCATATATTTT
CASSLTGSGNTIYF
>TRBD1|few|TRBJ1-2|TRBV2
TGTGCCAGCAGTCTACAGGGGGTCGGAGGCTACACCTTC
CASSLQGVGGYTF
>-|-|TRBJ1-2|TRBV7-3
TGTGCCAGCAGCCTAGCGGGCGGCTATGGCTACACCTTC
CASSLAGGYGYTF
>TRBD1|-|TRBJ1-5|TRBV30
TGTGCCTGGAGTCGGCCAGGGGGCGAGAATCAGCCCCAGCATTTT
CAWSRPGGENQPQHF